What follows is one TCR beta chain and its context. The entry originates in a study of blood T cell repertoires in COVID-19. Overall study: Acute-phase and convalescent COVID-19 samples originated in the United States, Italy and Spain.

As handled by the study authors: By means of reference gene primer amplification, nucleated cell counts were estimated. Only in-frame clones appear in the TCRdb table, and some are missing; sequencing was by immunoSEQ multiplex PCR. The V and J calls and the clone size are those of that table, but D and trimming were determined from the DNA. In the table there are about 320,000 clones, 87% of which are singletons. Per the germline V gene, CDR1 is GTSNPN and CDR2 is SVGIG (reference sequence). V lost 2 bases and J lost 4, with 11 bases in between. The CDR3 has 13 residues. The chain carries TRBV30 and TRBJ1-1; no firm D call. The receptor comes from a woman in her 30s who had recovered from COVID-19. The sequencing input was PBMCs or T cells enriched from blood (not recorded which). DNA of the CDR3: TGTGCCTGGAGTAAGCGGGAGGGCACTGAAGCTTTCTTT. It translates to CAWSKREGTEAFF.